The 29 T cell receptor beta chains presented below share a single source sample, sequenced in a study of T cell repertoires in aging, cancer and after chemotherapy. Peripheral blood genomic DNA, not sorted cells or RNA, was the template. Multiplex touch-down PCR with TRB-A/B primers amplified rearranged V-D-J TRB sequences. TCRdb re-called the multiplex PCR reads with MiXCR, one entry per CDR3 protein. This table has about 9,800 distinct CDR3 sequences, less than 45% appearing once. Sequenced material: blood. Source of these receptors: a human donor in good health.

This chain connects TRBV20-1 to TRBJ2-3; perhaps TRBD2 as D (6 bases). Germline CDR1 reads DFQATT; CDR2 reads SNEGSKA (reference sequence). The CDR3 runs to 12 residues. The V gene lost 7 bases and the J gene lost 2 bases, with 10 bases spanning the gap. DNA for the CDR3: TGCAGTGTTGGGACTTTCACAGATACGCAGTATTTT. As protein: CSVGTFTDTQYF.

This clonotype was detected once. This chain joins TRBV7-2 and TRBJ1-4; D is ambiguous. This CDR3 is 15 amino acids long. The V end was cut by 5 bases, the J end by 0 bases, with 10 bases between. Germline CDR1 SGHTA, CDR2 FQGNSA. The CDR3 sequence: CASSPSAATNEKLFF. The CDR3, as DNA: TGTGCCAGCAGCCCCTCCGCAGCAACTAATGAAAAACTGTTTTTT.

The chain combines TRBV5-5 with TRBJ1-3; 7 bases agree with TRBD1. Germline CDR1 reads SGHKS; CDR2 reads YYEKEE (reference sequence). The CDR3 totals 15 residues. J was trimmed by 1 base and V by 1 base; bases with no gene match: 2. Here the CDR3 reads CASSLQGGSGNTIYF. DNA for the CDR3: TGTGCCAGCAGCTTGCAGGGGGGATCTGGAAACACCATATATTTT.

The chain carries TRBV6-1 and TRBJ2-3, with 12 positions matching TRBD1. In germline, CDR1 is MNHNS, CDR2 SASEGT. The CDR3 extends over 17 amino acids. With 5 bases clipped from V and 7 bases from J, the junction kept 13 bases outside the gene matches. The CDR3 spells CASSYLPGTGGGNTQYF. CDR3 DNA sequence: TGTGCCAGCAGTTACCTTCCCGGGACAGGGGGCGGTAATACGCAGTATTTT.

By share of the sample, this clonotype is medium-sized. V gene TRBV6-5 combines with J gene TRBJ2-3, with D unclear. This CDR3 has 16 residues. The V and J ends lost 1 base and 2 bases respectively, with 13 bases between them. Germline values: CDR1 MNHEY, CDR2 SVGAGI. Here the CDR3 DNA reads TGTGCCAGCAGTTACTTGGGTTCTAGTTACACAGATACGCAGTATTTT. Translated, it gives CASSYLGSSYTDTQYF.

In this sample, this clonotype is medium-sized. This sequence joins TRBV29-1 and TRBJ2-1, with D possibly TRBD1 on 6 matching bases. Trimming cost V 2 bases and J 6 bases, with 11 bases left between them. The CDR3 spans 13 residues. Germline values: CDR1 SQVTM, CDR2 ANQGSEA. CDR3 loop: CSVEQGFGNEQFF. CDR3 bases: TGCAGCGTTGAACAGGGGTTTGGCAATGAGCAGTTCTTC.

This chain connects TRBV7-9 to TRBJ2-3; the D gene is possibly TRBD2 (6 bases). The CDR3 sequence is 14 residues long. Germline V gives CDR1 SEHNR, CDR2 FQNEAQ (reference sequence). V lost 1 base to trimming and J lost 6 bases, with 11 bases between them. The CDR3: CASSLDGSPDTQYF. CDR3 bases: TGTGCCAGCAGCTTAGACGGGAGCCCCGATACGCAGTATTTT. The full variable domain, rest sourced from reference TRBV7-9 and TRBJ2-3, is DTGVSQNPRHKITKRGQNVTFRCDPISEHNRLYWYRQTLGQGPEFLTYFQNEAQLEKSRLLSDRFSAERPKGSFSTLEIQRTEQGDSAMYLCASSLDGSPDTQYFGPGTRLTVL.

There are a few counts of this clonotype. Here the CDR3 reads CASSLGGTRTGELFF. The CDR3 DNA sequence: TGTGCCAGCAGCTTGGGGGGGACTAGAACCGGGGAGCTGTTTTTT. J is TRBJ2-2 and V is TRBV5-5; TRBD2 matches 8 bases. There are 15 residues in the CDR3. V trimming: 0 bases; J trimming: 5 bases; junction bases outside the gene matches: 3. CDR1 is SGHKS, CDR2 YYEKEE, per germline (reference sequence).

This CDR3 is CASRDTGEAFF. CDR3 nucleotide sequence: TGTGCCAGCCGTGATACTGGTGAAGCTTTCTTT. This rearrangement joins TRBV6-6 to TRBJ1-1; D unresolved. The CDR3 extends over 11 amino acids. Germline CDR1 and CDR2: MNHNY and SVGAGI (reference sequence). Trimming pared 8 bases from V and 7 bases from J, leaving 11 bases between.

The genes are TRBV5-1 and TRBJ2-7, with D possibly being TRBD2 (6 bases). The ends were cut back, 4 bases at V and 3 bases at J, with 11 bases in the middle. This CDR3 contains 13 residues. The germline CDR1 and CDR2 sequences are SGHRS and YFSETQ. CDR3 region: CASSLWEDYEQYF. In DNA, the CDR3 is TGCGCCAGCAGCCTGTGGGAGGACTACGAGCAGTACTTC. The full variable domain, its missing parts supplied by reference TRBV5-1 and TRBJ2-7, is KAGVTQTPRYLIKTRGQQVTLSCSPISGHRSVSWYQQTPGQGLQFLFEYFSETQRNKGNFPGRFSGRQFSNSRSEMNVSTLELGDSALYLCASSLWEDYEQYFGPGTRLTVT.

The chain carries TRBV5-1 and TRBJ2-6; the match to TRBD1 covers 10 bases. The germline CDR1 and CDR2 sequences are SGHRS and YFSETQ. The CDR3 runs 18 residues. Germline trimming cut 5 bases from V and 2 bases from J; bases unmatched to any gene: 10. The CDR3 is CASRRGQGLSTGANVLTF. In DNA, the CDR3 is TGCGCCAGCAGGCGGGGACAGGGGCTTTCTACTGGGGCCAACGTCCTGACTTTC.

As for this clonotype: A much larger clonotype is one base distant, so this may be a read error. The rearrangement joins TRBV19 to TRBJ2-7, with 7 bases lining up with TRBD1. The CDR3 covers 15 residues. Germline CDR1 is LNHDA and CDR2 is SQIVND (reference sequence). In DNA, the CDR3 is TGTGTCAGTAGTACCACAGGGGTAGGCTCCTACGAGCAGTACTTC. This gives the protein CVSSTTGVGSYEQYF.

The rearrangement links TRBV5-5 to TRBJ2-7; D call uncertain. V lost 4 bases to trimming and J lost 0 bases, with 11 bases between them. The CDR3 covers 14 residues. Germline loops: CDR1 SGHKS, CDR2 YYEKEE (reference sequence). CDR3 amino acids: CASSMVGNSYEQYF. CDR3 in DNA: TGTGCCAGCAGCATGGTGGGCAACTCCTACGAGCAGTACTTC.

The gene calls are TRBV13 and TRBJ2-1; D might be TRBD2 (6 bases). Germline CDR1 is PRHDT and CDR2 is FYEKMQ (reference sequence). CDR3 size: 16 residues. V lost 0 bases and J lost 8, with 17 bases in between. CDR3 sequence: CASSLGTGGSGYEQFF. The CDR3 bases are TGTGCCAGCAGCTTAGGAACTGGAGGGTCGGGGTATGAGCAGTTCTTC.

By its share, this clonotype is medium-sized. The chain employs TRBV6-5 and TRBJ2-7; D unclear. This CDR3 spans 13 amino acids. Germline loops: CDR1 MNHEY, CDR2 SVGAGI. V lost 6 bases, J lost 2 bases, and 11 bases lay in between. This chain's CDR3 is CASSIQETYEQYF. CDR3 sequence (DNA): TGTGCCAGCAGCATTCAAGAGACCTACGAGCAGTACTTC.

This clonotype has a handful of counts. CDR3 sequence (DNA): TGTGCCAGCAGTACACCCGGGGGCCGGGAGACCCAGTACTTC. Translation: CASSTPGGRETQYF. The rearrangement links TRBV6-1 to TRBJ2-5, with D perhaps being TRBD1 or TRBD2 (6 bases each). V shed 5 bases and J shed 5 bases, with 15 bases lying between them. The CDR3 is made up of 14 amino acids. Germline V gives CDR1 MNHNS, CDR2 SASEGT.

The V call is TRBV6-5, the J call TRBJ2-7; D may be TRBD1 (6 bases). Germline V gives CDR1 MNHEY, CDR2 SVGAGI. Trimming removed 11 bases at V and 0 bases at J, with 14 bases between. The CDR3 is 13 residues long. The CDR3 protein is CAARTQGSYEQYF. In DNA form, the CDR3 reads TGTGCCGCCAGAACACAGGGCTCCTACGAGCAGTACTTC.

The chain employs TRBV6-6 and TRBJ2-5; 10 bases map to TRBD2. In germline, CDR1 is MNHNY, CDR2 SVGAGI (reference sequence). V trimming: 5 bases; J trimming: 4 bases; junction bases outside the gene matches: 10. This CDR3 has 16 amino acids. The CDR3 sequence is CASSPSSGRAGETQYF. CDR3 in DNA: TGTGCCAGCAGTCCGTCAAGCGGGAGGGCAGGAGAGACCCAGTACTTC.

The chain employs TRBV6-5 and TRBJ2-7, with D maybe TRBD1 (6 bases). The germline gives CDR1 MNHEY, CDR2 SVGAGI. V lost 2 bases to trimming and J lost 2 bases, with 13 bases between them. The CDR3 sequence is 15 residues long. This chain's CDR3 is CASSYAWDTTYEQYF. The DNA of the CDR3 is TGTGCCAGCAGTTACGCTTGGGACACCACCTACGAGCAGTACTTC.

V usage is TRBV5-1 and J usage is TRBJ2-7, with D possibly TRBD1 on 6 matching bases. V was trimmed by 4 bases and J by 6 bases, leaving 17 bases between them. Germline CDR1 SGHRS, CDR2 YFSETQ. The CDR3 contains 14 residues. The CDR3 region is CASSPGQLGPEQYF. The CDR3 nucleotides read TGCGCCAGCAGCCCAGGACAGCTGGGGCCCGAGCAGTACTTC. The full variable domain, with the rest looked up from reference TRBV5-1 and TRBJ2-7, is KAGVTQTPRYLIKTRGQQVTLSCSPISGHRSVSWYQQTPGQGLQFLFEYFSETQRNKGNFPGRFSGRQFSNSRSEMNVSTLELGDSALYLCASSPGQLGPEQYFGPGTRLTVT.

The chain employs TRBV7-9 and TRBJ2-1; possible D gene TRBD2, 5 bases. CDR1 is SEHNR, CDR2 FQNEAQ, per germline (reference sequence). Trimming removed 3 bases from V and 2 bases from J, with 11 bases in between. The CDR3 is made up of 15 amino acids. CDR3 sequence reads: CASSFQAAAYNEQFF. The CDR3, as DNA: TGTGCCAGCAGCTTCCAAGCGGCCGCCTACAATGAGCAGTTCTTC.

J is TRBJ2-7 and V is TRBV6-1; 9 bases are shared with TRBD2. The J segment lost 0 bases and the V segment lost 0 bases, leaving 0 bases of the junction unmatched. Germline V gives CDR1 MNHNS, CDR2 SASEGT. This CDR3 contains 15 residues. CDR3 nucleotides: TGTGCCAGCAGTGAAGCTAGCGGGAGCTCCTACGAGCAGTACTTC. Residues: CASSEASGSSYEQYF.

The chain has TRBV6-4 and TRBJ2-2; TRBD1 matches at 12 bases. Losses at the gene ends were 2 bases for V and 6 bases for J; bases not matched to a gene: 1. CDR3 length equals 15 residues. Germline V CDR1 and CDR2: MRHNA, SNTAGT. The CDR3 region is CASSDGTGGAGELFF. CDR3 coding DNA: TGTGCCAGCAGTGACGGGACAGGGGGCGCCGGGGAGCTGTTTTTT.

J is TRBJ2-7 and V is TRBV19, with 10 bases identical to TRBD1. This CDR3 region has 13 residues. The V and J ends lost 10 bases and 5 bases, in that order; junction bases with no gene match: 8. Germline lookup yields CDR1 LNHDA and CDR2 SQIVND (reference sequence). CDR3 in DNA: TGTGCCACTTGGGGACAGGGGATCAACGAGCAGTACTTC. Protein sequence: CATWGQGINEQYF.

CDR3 sequence reads: CASSYPKAGGPSYEQYF. The CDR3 DNA reads TGTGCCAGCAGTTACCCTAAAGCGGGAGGGCCCTCCTACGAGCAGTACTTC. This chain joins TRBV6-5 and TRBJ2-7, with 10 bases aligning to TRBD2. The CDR3 sequence is 17 residues long. Germline trimming cut 2 bases from V and 0 bases from J; bases unmatched to any gene: 7. From germline, CDR1 is MNHEY and CDR2 SVGAGI.

The gene calls are TRBV7-6 and TRBJ2-1; 11 positions match TRBD2. CDR1 and CDR2 (germline): SGHVS, FNYEAQ. V shed 5 bases, J shed 1 base, and the junction held 4 bases outside the gene matches. CDR3 length: 16 residues. The CDR3 nucleotides are TGTGCCAGCAGCCCGGGGACTAGCGGTTCCTACAATGAGCAGTTCTTC. Translated, it gives CASSPGTSGSYNEQFF.

The chain has TRBV19 and TRBJ2-5; the D gene is possibly TRBD1 (7 bases). CDR1 and CDR2 from the germline V gene are LNHDA and SQIVND (reference sequence). Between the trimmed V and J ends, which lost 3 bases and 0 bases, there was a span of 23 bases. The CDR3 has 19 amino acids. The CDR3 nucleotides read TGTGCCAGTAGTATTAAGGGACAGTGGGGAGGCGGATACCAAGAGACCCAGTACTTC. The encoded protein is CASSIKGQWGGGYQETQYF.

The chain joins TRBV5-6 to TRBJ2-1; possibly TRBD1 or TRBD2 for D (6 bases each). V was pared by 9 bases and J by 4 bases, with 20 bases between. The CDR3 totals 15 residues. Germline V gene sequence: CDR1 SGHDT, CDR2 YYEEEE. The CDR3 protein is CATTRGERVYNEQFF. CDR3 bases: TGTGCCACTACGAGGGGGGAACGGGTTTACAATGAGCAGTTCTTC.

The CDR3 DNA is TGTGCCAGCAGGCAGGGGGGGACCGGGGAGCTGTTTTTT. This encodes CASRQGGTGELFF. The J gene is TRBJ2-2, the V gene TRBV7-3, with D tentatively TRBD1 or TRBD2 (7 bases each). V was clipped by 6 bases and J by 5 bases, with 10 bases between them. The CDR3 spans 13 residues. Per germline, CDR1 SGHTA and CDR2 FQGTGA.